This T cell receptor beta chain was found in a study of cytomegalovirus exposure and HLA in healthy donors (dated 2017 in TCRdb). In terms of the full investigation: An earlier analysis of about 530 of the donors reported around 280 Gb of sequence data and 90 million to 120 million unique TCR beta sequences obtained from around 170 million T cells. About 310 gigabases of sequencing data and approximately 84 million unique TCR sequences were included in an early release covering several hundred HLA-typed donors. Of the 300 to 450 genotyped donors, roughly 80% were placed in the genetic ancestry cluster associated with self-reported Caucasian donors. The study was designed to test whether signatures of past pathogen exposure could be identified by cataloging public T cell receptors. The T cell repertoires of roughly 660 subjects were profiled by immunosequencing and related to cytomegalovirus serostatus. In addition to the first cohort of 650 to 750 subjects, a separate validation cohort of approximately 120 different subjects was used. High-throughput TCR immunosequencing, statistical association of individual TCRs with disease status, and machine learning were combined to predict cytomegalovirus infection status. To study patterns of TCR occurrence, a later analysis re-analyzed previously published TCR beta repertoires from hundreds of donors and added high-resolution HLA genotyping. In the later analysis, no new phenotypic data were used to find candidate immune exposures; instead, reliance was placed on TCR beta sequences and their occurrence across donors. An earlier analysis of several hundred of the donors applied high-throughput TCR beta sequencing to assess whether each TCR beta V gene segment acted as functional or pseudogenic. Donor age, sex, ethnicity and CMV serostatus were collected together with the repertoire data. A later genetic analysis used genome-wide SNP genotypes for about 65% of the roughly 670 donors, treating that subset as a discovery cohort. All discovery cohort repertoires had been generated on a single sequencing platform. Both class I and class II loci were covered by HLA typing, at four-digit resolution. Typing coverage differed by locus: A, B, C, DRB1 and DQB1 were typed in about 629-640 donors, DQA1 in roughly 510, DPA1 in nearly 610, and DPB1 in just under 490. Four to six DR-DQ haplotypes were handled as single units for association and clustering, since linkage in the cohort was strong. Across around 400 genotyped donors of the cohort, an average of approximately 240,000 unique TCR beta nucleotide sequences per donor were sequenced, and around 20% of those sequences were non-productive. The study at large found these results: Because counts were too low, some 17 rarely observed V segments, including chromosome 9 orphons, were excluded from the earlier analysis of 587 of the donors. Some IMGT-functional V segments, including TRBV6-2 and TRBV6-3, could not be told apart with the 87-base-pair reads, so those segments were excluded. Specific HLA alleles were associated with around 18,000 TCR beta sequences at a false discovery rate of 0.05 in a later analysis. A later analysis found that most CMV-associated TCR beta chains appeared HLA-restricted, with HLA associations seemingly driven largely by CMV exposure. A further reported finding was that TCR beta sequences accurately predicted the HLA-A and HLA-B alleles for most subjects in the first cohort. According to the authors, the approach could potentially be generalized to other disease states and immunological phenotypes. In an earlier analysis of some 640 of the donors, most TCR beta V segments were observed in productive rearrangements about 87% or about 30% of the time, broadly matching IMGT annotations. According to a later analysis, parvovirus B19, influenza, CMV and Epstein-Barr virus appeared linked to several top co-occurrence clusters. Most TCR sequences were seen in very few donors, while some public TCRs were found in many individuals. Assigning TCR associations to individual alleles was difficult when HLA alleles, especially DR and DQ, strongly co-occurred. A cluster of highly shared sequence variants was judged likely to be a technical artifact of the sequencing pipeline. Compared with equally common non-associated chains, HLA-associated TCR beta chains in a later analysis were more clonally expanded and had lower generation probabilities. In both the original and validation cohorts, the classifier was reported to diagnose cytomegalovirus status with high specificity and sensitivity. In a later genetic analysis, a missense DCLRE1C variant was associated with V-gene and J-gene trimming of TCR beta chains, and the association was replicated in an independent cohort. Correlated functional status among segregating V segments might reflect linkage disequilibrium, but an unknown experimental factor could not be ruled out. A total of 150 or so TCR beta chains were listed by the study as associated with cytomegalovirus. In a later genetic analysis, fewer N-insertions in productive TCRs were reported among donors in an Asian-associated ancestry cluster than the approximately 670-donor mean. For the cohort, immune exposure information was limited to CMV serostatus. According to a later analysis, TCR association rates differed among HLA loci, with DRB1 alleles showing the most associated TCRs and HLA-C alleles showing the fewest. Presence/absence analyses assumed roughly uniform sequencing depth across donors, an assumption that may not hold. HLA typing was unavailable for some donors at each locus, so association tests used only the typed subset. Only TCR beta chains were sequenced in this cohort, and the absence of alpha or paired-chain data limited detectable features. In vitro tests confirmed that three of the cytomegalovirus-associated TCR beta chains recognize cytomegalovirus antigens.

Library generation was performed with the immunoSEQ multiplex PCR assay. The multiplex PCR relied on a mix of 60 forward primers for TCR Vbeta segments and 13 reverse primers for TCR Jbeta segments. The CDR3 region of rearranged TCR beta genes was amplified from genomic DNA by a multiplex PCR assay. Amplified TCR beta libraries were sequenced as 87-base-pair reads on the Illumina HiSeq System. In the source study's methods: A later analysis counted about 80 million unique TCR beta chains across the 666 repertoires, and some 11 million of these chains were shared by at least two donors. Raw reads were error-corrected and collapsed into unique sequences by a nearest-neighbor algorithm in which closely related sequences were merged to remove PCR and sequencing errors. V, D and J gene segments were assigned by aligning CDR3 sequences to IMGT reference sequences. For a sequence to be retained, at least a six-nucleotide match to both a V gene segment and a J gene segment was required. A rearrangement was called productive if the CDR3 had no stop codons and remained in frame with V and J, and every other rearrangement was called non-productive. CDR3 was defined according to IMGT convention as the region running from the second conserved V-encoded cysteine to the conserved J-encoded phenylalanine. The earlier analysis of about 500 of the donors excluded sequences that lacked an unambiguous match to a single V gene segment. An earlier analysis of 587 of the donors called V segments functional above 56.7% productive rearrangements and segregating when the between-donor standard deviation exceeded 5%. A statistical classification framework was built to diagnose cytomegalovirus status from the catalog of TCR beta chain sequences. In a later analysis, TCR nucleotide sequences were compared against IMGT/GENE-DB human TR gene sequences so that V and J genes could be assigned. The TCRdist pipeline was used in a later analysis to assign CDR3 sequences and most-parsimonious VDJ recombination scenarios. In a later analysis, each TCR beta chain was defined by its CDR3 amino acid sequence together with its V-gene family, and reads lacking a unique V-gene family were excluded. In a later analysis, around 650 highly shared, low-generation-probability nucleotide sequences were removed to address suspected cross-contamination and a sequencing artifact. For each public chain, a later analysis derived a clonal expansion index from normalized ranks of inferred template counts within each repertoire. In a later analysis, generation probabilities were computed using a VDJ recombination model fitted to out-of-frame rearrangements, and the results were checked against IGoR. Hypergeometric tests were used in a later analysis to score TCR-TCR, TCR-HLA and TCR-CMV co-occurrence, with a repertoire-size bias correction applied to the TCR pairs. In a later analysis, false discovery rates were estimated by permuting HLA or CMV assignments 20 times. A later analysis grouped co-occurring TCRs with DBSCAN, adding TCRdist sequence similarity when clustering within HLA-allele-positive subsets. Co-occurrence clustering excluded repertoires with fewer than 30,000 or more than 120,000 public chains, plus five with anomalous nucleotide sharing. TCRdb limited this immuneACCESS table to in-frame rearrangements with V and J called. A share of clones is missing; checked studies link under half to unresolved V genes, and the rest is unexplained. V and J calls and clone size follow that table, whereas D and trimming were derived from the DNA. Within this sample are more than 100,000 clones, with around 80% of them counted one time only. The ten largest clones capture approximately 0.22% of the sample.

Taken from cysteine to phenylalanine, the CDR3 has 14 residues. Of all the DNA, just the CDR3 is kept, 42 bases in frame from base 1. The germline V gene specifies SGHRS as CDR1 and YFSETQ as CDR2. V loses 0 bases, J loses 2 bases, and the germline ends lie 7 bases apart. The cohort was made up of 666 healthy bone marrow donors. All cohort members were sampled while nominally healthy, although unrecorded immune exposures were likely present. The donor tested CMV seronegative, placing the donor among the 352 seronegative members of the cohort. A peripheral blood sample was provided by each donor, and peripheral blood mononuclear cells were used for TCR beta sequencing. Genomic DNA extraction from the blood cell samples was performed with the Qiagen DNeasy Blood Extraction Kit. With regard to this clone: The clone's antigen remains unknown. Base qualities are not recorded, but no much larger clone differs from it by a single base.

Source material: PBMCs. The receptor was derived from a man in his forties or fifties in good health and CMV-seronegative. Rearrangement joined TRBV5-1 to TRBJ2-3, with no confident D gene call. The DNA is TGCGCCAGCAGCTTGGCTCTAGTCACAGATACGCAGTATTTT. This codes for CASSLALVTDTQYF. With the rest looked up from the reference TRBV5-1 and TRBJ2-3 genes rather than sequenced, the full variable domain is KAGVTQTPRYLIKTRGQQVTLSCSPISGHRSVSWYQQTPGQGLQFLFEYFSETQRNKGNFPGRFSGRQFSNSRSEMNVSTLELGDSALYLCASSLALVTDTQYFGPGTRLTVL.